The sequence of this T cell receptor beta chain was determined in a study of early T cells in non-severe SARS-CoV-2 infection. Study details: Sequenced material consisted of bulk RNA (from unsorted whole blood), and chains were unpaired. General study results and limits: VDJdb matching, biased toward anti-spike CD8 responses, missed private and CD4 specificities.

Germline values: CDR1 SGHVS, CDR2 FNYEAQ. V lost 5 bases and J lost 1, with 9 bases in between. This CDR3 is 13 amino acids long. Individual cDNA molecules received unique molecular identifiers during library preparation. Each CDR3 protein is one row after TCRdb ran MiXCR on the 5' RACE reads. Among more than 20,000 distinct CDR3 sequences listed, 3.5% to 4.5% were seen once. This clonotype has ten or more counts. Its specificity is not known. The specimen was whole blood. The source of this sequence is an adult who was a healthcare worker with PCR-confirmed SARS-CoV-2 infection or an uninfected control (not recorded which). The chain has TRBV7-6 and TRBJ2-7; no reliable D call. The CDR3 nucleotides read TGTGCCAGCAGCCCCCCAACGTCCTACGAGCAGTACTTC. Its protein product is CASSPPTSYEQYF.